This T cell receptor beta chain was found in a study of beta chain features in type 1 diabetes. Ten or more counts support this clone. This sample includes further DNA sequences coding for the same CDR3. Every bit of the isolated RNA underwent reverse transcription, so sequencing read expressed TCRB transcripts. Sequenced by immunoSEQ multiplex PCR; TCRdb stores in-frame clones only, minus some. The table shows about 320,000 clones, with around 15% occurring only once. The clonotype originates from a man aged 25-45 years in good health. What was sequenced was central memory CD4+ T cells from blood.

The chain's CDR3 is CASRQAGETQYF. The CDR3 DNA follows: TGTGCCAGTAGACAAGCGGGAGAGACCCAGTACTTC. The genes are TRBV19 and TRBJ2-5, with a tentative D call TRBD2 (6 bases). This CDR3 has 12 residues. Germline-derived CDR1 and CDR2 are LNHDA and SQIVND (reference sequence). V was shortened by 6 bases and J by 4 bases, with 9 bases between the two germline ends.